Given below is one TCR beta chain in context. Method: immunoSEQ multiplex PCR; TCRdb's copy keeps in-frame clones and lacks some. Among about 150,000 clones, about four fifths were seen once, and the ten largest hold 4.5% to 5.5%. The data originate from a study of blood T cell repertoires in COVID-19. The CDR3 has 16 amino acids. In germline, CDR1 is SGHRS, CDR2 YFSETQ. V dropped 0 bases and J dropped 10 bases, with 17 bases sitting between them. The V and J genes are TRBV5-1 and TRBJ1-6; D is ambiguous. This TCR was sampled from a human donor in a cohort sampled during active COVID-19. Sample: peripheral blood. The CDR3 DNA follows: TGCGCCAGCAGCTTGGTTTTGACGAGCGGAGGCTCACCCCTCCACTTT. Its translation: CASSLVLTSGGSPLHF.